This TCR beta chain is from a study of blood T cell repertoires in COVID-19. Study summary: Sites across the United States, Italy and Spain contributed samples from acute and convalescent COVID-19. Sources were T cells, B-cell-depleted T cells, or PBMCs; the material itself was cDNA or gDNA.

In the original processing: Estimates of nucleated cell counts were drawn from the amplification of reference gene primers. The repertoire was sequenced with immunoSEQ multiplex PCR; TCRdb's copy has only in-frame clones and lacks some. V and J calls and clone size are as listed in that table; D and trimming were resolved from the DNA. The sample carries around 170,000 clones, approximately 80% recorded once. Germline assignment: CDR1 SGHRS and CDR2 YFSETQ. The trim removed 4 bases at V and 4 bases at J, leaving 7 bases unmatched. The CDR3 runs 16 residues. The origin of this receptor is a human donor in a cohort sampled during active COVID-19. The specimen sequenced was peripheral blood. The V gene is TRBV5-1, the J gene TRBJ2-5; 13 nucleotides line up with TRBD2. The CDR3 loop is CASSGGGLAGAETQYF. Here the CDR3 DNA reads TGCGCCAGCAGCGGGGGAGGACTAGCGGGGGCAGAGACCCAGTACTTC.